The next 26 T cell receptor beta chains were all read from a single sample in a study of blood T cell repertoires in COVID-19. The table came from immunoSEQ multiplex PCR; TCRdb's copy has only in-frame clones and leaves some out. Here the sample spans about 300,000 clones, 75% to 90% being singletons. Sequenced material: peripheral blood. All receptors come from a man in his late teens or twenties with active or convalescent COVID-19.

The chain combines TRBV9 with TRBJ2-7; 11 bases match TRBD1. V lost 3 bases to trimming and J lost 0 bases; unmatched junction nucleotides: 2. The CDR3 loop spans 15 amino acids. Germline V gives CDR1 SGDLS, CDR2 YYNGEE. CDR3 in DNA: TGTGCCAGCAGCGCGGGACAGGGGGGCTCCTACGAGCAGTACTTC. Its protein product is CASSAGQGGSYEQYF.

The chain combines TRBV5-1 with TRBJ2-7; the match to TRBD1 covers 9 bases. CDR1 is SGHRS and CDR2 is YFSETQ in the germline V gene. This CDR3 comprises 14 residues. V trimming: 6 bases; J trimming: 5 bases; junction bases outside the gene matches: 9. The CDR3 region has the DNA TGCGCCAGCACCCCCGGGACAGGGTTCGACGAGCAGTACTTC. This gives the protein CASTPGTGFDEQYF.

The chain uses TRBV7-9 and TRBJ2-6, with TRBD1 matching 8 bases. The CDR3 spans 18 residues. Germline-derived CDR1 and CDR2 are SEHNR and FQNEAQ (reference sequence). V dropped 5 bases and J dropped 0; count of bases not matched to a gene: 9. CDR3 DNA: TGTGCCAGCAGCCTAAGGACAGGGACGAGCTCTGGGGCCAACGTCCTGACTTTC. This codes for CASSLRTGTSSGANVLTF.

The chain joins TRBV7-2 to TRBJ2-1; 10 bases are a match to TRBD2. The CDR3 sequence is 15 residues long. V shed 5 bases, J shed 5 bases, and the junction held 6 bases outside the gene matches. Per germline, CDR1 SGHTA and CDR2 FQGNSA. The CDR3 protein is CASSVRGLADNEQFF. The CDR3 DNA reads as TGTGCCAGCAGCGTTAGAGGACTAGCGGACAATGAGCAGTTCTTC.

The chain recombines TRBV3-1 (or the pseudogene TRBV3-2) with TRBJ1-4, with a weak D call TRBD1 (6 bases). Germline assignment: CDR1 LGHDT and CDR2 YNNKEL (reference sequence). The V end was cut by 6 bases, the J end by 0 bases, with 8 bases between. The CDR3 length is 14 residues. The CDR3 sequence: CASRDRPTNEKLFF. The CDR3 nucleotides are TGTGCCAGCAGGGACAGACCAACTAATGAAAAACTGTTTTTT.

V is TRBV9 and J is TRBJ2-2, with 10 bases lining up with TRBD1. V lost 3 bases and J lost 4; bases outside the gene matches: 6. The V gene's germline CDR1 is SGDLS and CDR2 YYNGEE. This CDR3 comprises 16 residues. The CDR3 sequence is CASSALGTGATGELFF. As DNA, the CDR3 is TGTGCCAGCAGCGCGCTGGGGACAGGGGCCACCGGGGAGCTGTTTTTT.

The CDR3 region is CASSVSDRWYSGNTIYF. DNA of the CDR3: TGTGCCAGCAGCGTATCCGACAGATGGTACTCTGGAAACACCATATATTTT. The rearrangement links TRBV9 to TRBJ1-3, with D tentatively TRBD1 (5 bases). Trimming removed 1 base at V and 0 bases at J, with 14 bases between. From germline, CDR1 is SGDLS and CDR2 YYNGEE. The CDR3 has 17 residues.

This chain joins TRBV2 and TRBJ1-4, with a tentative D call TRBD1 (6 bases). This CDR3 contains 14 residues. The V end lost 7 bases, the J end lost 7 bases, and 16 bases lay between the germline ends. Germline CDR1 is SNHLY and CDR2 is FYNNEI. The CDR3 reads CASTLAGHGEKLFF. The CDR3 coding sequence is TGTGCCAGCACTCTAGCGGGACACGGTGAAAAACTGTTTTTT.

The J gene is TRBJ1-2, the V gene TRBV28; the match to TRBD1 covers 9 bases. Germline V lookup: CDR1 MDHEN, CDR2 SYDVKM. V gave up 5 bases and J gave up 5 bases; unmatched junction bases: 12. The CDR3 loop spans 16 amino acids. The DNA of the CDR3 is TGTGCCAGCAGTACGCGGGGGGACAGGGTTTTGTATGGCTACACCTTC. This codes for CASSTRGDRVLYGYTF.

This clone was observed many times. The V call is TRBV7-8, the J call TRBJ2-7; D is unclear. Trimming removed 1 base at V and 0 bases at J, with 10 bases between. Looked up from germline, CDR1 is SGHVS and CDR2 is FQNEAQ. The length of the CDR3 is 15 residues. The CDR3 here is CASSLGPLPSYEQYF. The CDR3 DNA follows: TGTGCCAGCAGCTTAGGGCCATTACCCTCCTACGAGCAGTACTTC.

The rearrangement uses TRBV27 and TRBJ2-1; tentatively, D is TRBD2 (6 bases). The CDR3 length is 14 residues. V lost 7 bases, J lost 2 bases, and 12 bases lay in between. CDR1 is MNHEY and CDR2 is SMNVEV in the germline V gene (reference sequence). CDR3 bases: TGTGCCAGCAACCGCGGCGGGGCCTACAATGAGCAGTTCTTC. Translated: CASNRGGAYNEQFF.

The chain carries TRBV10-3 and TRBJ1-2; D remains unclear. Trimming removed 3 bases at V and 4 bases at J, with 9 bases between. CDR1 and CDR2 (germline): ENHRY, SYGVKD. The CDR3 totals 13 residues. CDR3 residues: CAISDQAGYGYTF. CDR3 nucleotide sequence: TGTGCCATCAGTGATCAGGCGGGCTATGGCTACACCTTC.

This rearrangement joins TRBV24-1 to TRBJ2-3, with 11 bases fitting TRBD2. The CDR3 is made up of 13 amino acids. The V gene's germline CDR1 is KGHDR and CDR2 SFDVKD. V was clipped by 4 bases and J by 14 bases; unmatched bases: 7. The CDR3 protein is CATSDQLAGDRYF. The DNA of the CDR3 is TGTGCCACCAGTGACCAACTAGCGGGAGACAGGTATTTT.

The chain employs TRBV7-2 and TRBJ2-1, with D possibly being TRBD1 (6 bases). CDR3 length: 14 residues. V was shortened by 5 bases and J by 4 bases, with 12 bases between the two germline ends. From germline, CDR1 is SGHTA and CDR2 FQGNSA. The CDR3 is CASSPRTVYNEQFF. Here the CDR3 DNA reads TGTGCCAGCAGCCCCCGGACAGTATACAATGAGCAGTTCTTC.

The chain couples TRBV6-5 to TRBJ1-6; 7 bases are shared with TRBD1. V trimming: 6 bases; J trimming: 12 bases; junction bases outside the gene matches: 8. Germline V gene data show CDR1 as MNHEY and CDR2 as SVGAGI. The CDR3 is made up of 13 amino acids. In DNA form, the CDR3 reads TGTGCCAGCAGAACAGGGGCCGTCGAACCCCTCCACTTT. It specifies CASRTGAVEPLHF.

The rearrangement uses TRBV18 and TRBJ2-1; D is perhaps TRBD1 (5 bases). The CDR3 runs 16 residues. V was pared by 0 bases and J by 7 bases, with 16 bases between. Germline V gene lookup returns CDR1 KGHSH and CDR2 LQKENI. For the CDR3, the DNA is TGTGCCAGCTCACCACCCCAGGGAAGCGTGAGGAATGAGCAGTTCTTC. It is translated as CASSPPQGSVRNEQFF.

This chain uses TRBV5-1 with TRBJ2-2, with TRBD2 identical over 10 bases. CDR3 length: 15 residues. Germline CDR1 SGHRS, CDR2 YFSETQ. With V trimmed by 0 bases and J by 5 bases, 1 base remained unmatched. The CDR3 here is CASSLVLAGTGELFF. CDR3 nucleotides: TGCGCCAGCAGCTTGGTACTAGCGGGAACCGGGGAGCTGTTTTTT. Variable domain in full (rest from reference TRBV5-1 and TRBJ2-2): KAGVTQTPRYLIKTRGQQVTLSCSPISGHRSVSWYQQTPGQGLQFLFEYFSETQRNKGNFPGRFSGRQFSNSRSEMNVSTLELGDSALYLCASSLVLAGTGELFFGEGSRLTVL.

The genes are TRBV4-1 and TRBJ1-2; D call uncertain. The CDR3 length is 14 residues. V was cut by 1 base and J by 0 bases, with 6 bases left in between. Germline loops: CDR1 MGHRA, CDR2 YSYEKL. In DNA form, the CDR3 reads TGCGCCAGCAGCCAAGTGAGTTCTAACTATGGCTACACCTTC. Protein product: CASSQVSSNYGYTF.

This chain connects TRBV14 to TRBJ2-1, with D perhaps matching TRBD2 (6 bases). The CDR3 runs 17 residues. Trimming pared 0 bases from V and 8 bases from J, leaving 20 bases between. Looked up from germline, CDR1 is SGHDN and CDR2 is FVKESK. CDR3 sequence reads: CASSQDAGLRGFHEQFF. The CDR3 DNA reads TGTGCCAGCAGCCAAGACGCGGGACTCCGAGGGTTCCATGAGCAGTTCTTC.

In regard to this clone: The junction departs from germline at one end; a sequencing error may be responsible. The CDR3, as DNA: TGTGCCAGTAGTATGACAGCTAAAGAAAAACTGTTTTTT. This sequence encodes CASSMTAKEKLFF. The chain links TRBV19 to TRBJ1-4, with a tentative D call TRBD1 (5 bases). CDR1 LNHDA and CDR2 SQIVND come from the germline V gene (reference sequence). This CDR3 region has 13 residues.

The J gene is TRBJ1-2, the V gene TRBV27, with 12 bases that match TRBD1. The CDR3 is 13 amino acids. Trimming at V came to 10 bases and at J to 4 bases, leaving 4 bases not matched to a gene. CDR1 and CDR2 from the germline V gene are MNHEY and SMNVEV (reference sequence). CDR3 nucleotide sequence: TGTGCCACCTCGGGACAGGGGGCCTATGGCTACACCTTC. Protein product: CATSGQGAYGYTF.

The chain's CDR3 is CASSYRGGGDQPQHF. Here the CDR3 DNA reads TGTGCCAGCAGTTACAGGGGCGGGGGAGATCAGCCCCAGCATTTT. The V call is TRBV6-2 or TRBV6-3, the J call TRBJ1-5; TRBD1 is a possible D gene (5 bases). Germline lookup yields CDR1 MNHEY and CDR2 SVGEGT. The V end lost 2 bases, the J end lost 5 bases, and 13 bases lay between the germline ends. The CDR3 runs 15 residues.

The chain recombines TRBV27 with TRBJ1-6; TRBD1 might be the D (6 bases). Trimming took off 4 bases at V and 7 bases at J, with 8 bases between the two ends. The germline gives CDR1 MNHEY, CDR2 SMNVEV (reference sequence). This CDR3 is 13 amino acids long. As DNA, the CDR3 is TGTGCCAGCAGTTGGGGGCCCAATTCACCCCTCCACTTT. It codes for CASSWGPNSPLHF.

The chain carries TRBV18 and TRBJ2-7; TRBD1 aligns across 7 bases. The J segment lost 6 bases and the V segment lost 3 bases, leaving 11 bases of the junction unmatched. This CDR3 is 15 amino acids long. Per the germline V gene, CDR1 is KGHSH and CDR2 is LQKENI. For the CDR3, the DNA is TGTGCCAGCTCACCTTCCAGGGGGTTCGTTACCGAGCAGTACTTC. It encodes CASSPSRGFVTEQYF.

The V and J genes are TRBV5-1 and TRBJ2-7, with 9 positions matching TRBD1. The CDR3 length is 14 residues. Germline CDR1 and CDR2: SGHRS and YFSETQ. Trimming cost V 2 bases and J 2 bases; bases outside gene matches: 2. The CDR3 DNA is TGCGCCAGCAGCTTCGGACAGGGGACCTACGAGCAGTACTTC. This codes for CASSFGQGTYEQYF.

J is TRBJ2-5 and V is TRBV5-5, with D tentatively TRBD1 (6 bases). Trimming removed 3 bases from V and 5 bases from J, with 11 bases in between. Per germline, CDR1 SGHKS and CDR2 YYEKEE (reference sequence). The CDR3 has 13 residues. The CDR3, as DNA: TGTGCCAGCAGCTCACAGGGTTGGGAGACCCAGTACTTC. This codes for CASSSQGWETQYF. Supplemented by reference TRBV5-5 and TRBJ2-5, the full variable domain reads DAGVTQSPTHLIKTRGQQVTLRCSPISGHKSVSWYQQVLGQGPQFIFQYYEKEERGRGNFPDRFSARQFPNYSSELNVNALLLGDSALYLCASSSQGWETQYFGPGTRLLVL.